Each of the 21 T cell receptor beta chains below was sequenced from the same sample in a study of identical twins. TCRdb analysed the 5' RACE reads with MiXCR anew, one entry per CDR3 protein. Among hundreds of thousands of distinct CDR3 sequences listed, more than 20% were seen once. Another study also made use of these data, one on T cells expressing NK-cell markers.

Sequenced material: CD4+ T cells sorted from blood. These TCRs come from a woman aged 18 to 35 in good health.

This chain links TRBV30 with TRBJ2-7; D is perhaps TRBD1 (7 bases). The length of the CDR3 is 14 residues. With 0 bases removed from V and 6 bases from J, the gap between germline ends came to 15 bases. The germline V gene has CDR1 GTSNPN and CDR2 SVGIG (reference sequence). The CDR3 reads CAWSVQKQGGEQYF. CDR3 coding DNA: TGTGCCTGGAGTGTACAAAAGCAGGGGGGCGAGCAGTACTTC.

This clonotype was seen a few times. This chain connects TRBV27 to TRBJ1-4; 7 nucleotides align to TRBD1. V was clipped by 3 bases and J by 3 bases; unmatched bases: 4. Germline V gene lookup returns CDR1 MNHEY and CDR2 SMNVEV (reference sequence). This CDR3 comprises 15 residues. The CDR3 is CASSFSDRSNEKLFF. CDR3 nucleotides: TGTGCCAGCAGTTTTTCGGACAGGTCTAATGAAAAACTGTTTTTT.

CDR3 protein: CASSERQGAETQYF. CDR3 bases: TGCGCCAGCAGCGAAAGACAGGGGGCAGAGACCCAGTACTTC. The chain joins TRBV5-1 to TRBJ2-5; 10 positions match TRBD1. The CDR3 runs 14 residues. V was pared by 4 bases and J by 4 bases, with 4 bases of the junction left unmatched. Germline CDR1 SGHRS, CDR2 YFSETQ.

V and J are TRBV14 and TRBJ2-1; perhaps TRBD1 as D (5 bases). This CDR3 is 14 amino acids long. In germline, CDR1 is SGHDN, CDR2 FVKESK. Trimming took 5 bases from V and 3 from J, leaving 11 bases between them. The CDR3 DNA is TGTGCCAGCAGCTGGGGCTTTGGCTACAATGAGCAGTTCTTC. This gives the protein CASSWGFGYNEQFF.

J is TRBJ2-3 and V is TRBV19; TRBD2 agrees at 15 bases. The V gene end was trimmed by 5 bases and the J gene end by 15 bases; junction bases not matched to a gene: 12. Germline V gene data show CDR1 as LNHDA and CDR2 as SQIVND (reference sequence). This CDR3 has 15 amino acids. The CDR3 coding sequence is TGTGCCAGTAGTTCCGGGACTAGCGGGGGGCGCTATTCCTATTTT. Encoded protein: CASSSGTSGGRYSYF.

This clonotype was counted between two and nine times. One end of the junction fails to match germline, which may point to a read error. The gene calls are TRBV7-7 and TRBJ2-1, with 14 bases aligning to TRBD2. The CDR3 length is 16 residues. The germline V gene has CDR1 SSHAT and CDR2 FNYEAQ (reference sequence). The DNA for the CDR3 is TGTGCTAGCAGCTTGACTAGCGGGGGGGCCGGGGGTGAGCAGTTCTTC. It encodes CASSLTSGGAGGEQFF.

This clonotype showed up many times. The CDR3 sequence is CSASAGQGASGGELFF. In DNA, the CDR3 is TGCAGTGCTAGCGCGGGACAGGGGGCGTCCGGCGGGGAGCTGTTTTTT. V and J are TRBV20-1 and TRBJ2-2, with 12 bases lining up with TRBD1. The length of the CDR3 is 16 residues. Losses at the gene ends were 3 bases for V and 7 bases for J; bases not matched to a gene: 9. Germline CDR1 reads DFQATT; CDR2 reads SNEGSKA (reference sequence).

The V call is TRBV9, the J call TRBJ2-7, with D tentatively TRBD2 (6 bases). Trimming shortened V by 0 bases and J by 11 bases, and 15 bases separated the two germline ends. The CDR3 is 13 amino acids. In germline, CDR1 is SGDLS, CDR2 YYNGEE. CDR3 sequence reads: CASSVGGSGQEYF. The CDR3 DNA sequence: TGTGCCAGCAGCGTAGGGGGTAGCGGCCAGGAGTACTTC.

This clonotype was picked up a small number of times. The chain joins TRBV10-3 to TRBJ1-1; D is unclear. Germline V gene sequence: CDR1 ENHRY, CDR2 SYGVKD. V was shortened by 6 bases and J by 3 bases, with 11 bases between the two germline ends. This CDR3 has 13 residues. CDR3 in amino acids: CAIRPGGDTEAFF. The CDR3 DNA is TGTGCCATCAGGCCGGGCGGGGACACTGAAGCTTTCTTT.

The CDR3 nucleotides are TGCAGCGTTGCCCAGGGAGTCCACGAGCAGTACTTC. Protein product: CSVAQGVHEQYF. The genes are TRBV29-1 and TRBJ2-7; either TRBD1 or TRBD2 may supply D (5 bases each). Trimming took 4 bases from V and 5 from J, leaving 12 bases between them. Germline CDR1 SQVTM, CDR2 ANQGSEA. CDR3 length: 12 residues.

Concerning this clonotype itself: Compared with germline, one end of the junction differs, possibly owing to a read error. V gene TRBV7-7 combines with J gene TRBJ2-3; a weak D match, TRBD1 (6 bases). The CDR3 is 13 residues long. Per germline, CDR1 SSHAT and CDR2 FNYEAQ (reference sequence). The CDR3 loop is CASSPLGGDTQYF. The CDR3 DNA is TGTGCTAGCAGCCCCCTAGGGGGAGATACGCAGTATTTT.

This clonotype has only a few counts. The V and J genes are TRBV6-1 and TRBJ2-3, with D possibly being TRBD1 (6 bases). V gave up 6 bases and J gave up 3 bases, with 16 bases separating them. This CDR3 spans 15 amino acids. Germline V gives CDR1 MNHNS, CDR2 SASEGT. The CDR3 protein is CASRQYRVSTDTQYF. The CDR3 nucleotides read TGTGCCAGCAGACAGTACAGGGTTTCGACAGATACGCAGTATTTT.

The chain combines TRBV7-2 with TRBJ2-7; the match to TRBD2 covers 9 bases. V shed 7 bases, J shed 2 bases, and the junction held 12 bases outside the gene matches. CDR1 and CDR2 (germline): SGHTA, FQGNSA. This CDR3 has 16 residues. The CDR3 region has the DNA TGTGCCAGCACCCCTGGTAGCGGGAGTATCCCCTACGAGCAGTACTTC. This sequence encodes CASTPGSGSIPYEQYF. The complete variable domain, with remaining parts taken from reference TRBV7-2 and TRBJ2-7, reads GAGVSQSPSNKVTEKGKDVELRCDPISGHTALYWYRQSLGQGLEFLIYFQGNSAPDKSGLPSDRFSAERTGGSVSTLTIQRTQQEDSAVYLCASTPGSGSIPYEQYFGPGTRLTVT.

DNA of the CDR3: TGTGCCAGCAGCCACCGAGCGGGGCCAGGCACAGATACGCAGTATTTT. Its translation: CASSHRAGPGTDTQYF. This rearrangement joins TRBV7-6 to TRBJ2-3; 7 nucleotides agree with TRBD2. The germline V gene has CDR1 SGHVS and CDR2 FNYEAQ. V shed 5 bases and J 1 base; nucleotides not matched to a gene: 9. The CDR3 sequence is 16 residues long.

Here the CDR3 DNA reads TGTGCCAGCAGCCCCCCCCTAGCGAAGAACAATGAGCAGTTCTTC. Its translation is CASSPPLAKNNEQFF. The V call is TRBV9, the J call TRBJ2-1; possible D gene TRBD2, 6 bases. The CDR3 totals 15 residues. Germline values: CDR1 SGDLS, CDR2 YYNGEE. V lost 4 bases and J 5 bases, leaving 16 bases between the germline ends.

The chain couples TRBV27 to TRBJ2-5, with 8 positions matching TRBD2. The CDR3 sequence is 16 residues long. With 1 base clipped from V and 0 bases from J, the junction kept 4 bases outside the gene matches. The germline V gene encodes CDR1 MNHEY and CDR2 SMNVEV (reference sequence). CDR3 nucleotide sequence: TGTGCCAGCAGTTTATTGGGGCGGGGGGACCAAGAGACCCAGTACTTC. It is translated as CASSLLGRGDQETQYF.

This chain links TRBV11-3 with TRBJ2-1; TRBD2 might be the D (6 bases). The CDR3 runs to 16 residues. Germline values: CDR1 SGHNT, CDR2 YENEEA. The V end lost 4 bases, the J end lost 4 bases, and 17 bases lay between the germline ends. The CDR3 loop reads CASSSSGLARYNEQFF. For the CDR3, the DNA is TGTGCCAGCAGCTCCAGCGGGCTAGCTAGGTACAATGAGCAGTTCTTC.

The V call is TRBV6-1, the J call TRBJ2-1, with 8 positions matching TRBD2. J lost 9 bases, V lost 2 bases, and 9 bases had no gene match. The CDR3 has 15 residues. Germline CDR1 is MNHNS and CDR2 is SASEGT. The CDR3 loop reads CASSEFPGRAPEQFF. In DNA form, the CDR3 reads TGTGCCAGCAGTGAATTTCCCGGGAGGGCCCCTGAGCAGTTCTTC.

The rearrangement links TRBV10-3 to TRBJ2-7; unclear D gene. Trimming stripped 5 bases from V and 4 bases from J, with 12 bases between. This CDR3 contains 13 residues. Germline V gene data show CDR1 as ENHRY and CDR2 as SYGVKD. CDR3 DNA: TGTGCCATCAGTTCTAATATTCAGTACGAGCAGTACTTC. Translating it yields CAISSNIQYEQYF.

The V call is TRBV11-3, the J call TRBJ2-5, with a weak D call TRBD2 (7 bases). Per the germline V gene, CDR1 is SGHNT and CDR2 is YENEEA. Trimming stripped 1 base from V and 2 bases from J, with 11 bases between. CDR3 length: 15 residues. This chain's CDR3 is CASSLGGGRQETQYF. For the CDR3, the DNA is TGTGCCAGCAGCTTAGGGGGGGGGCGACAAGAGACCCAGTACTTC. The whole variable domain, remainder taken from reference TRBV11-3 and TRBJ2-5, is EAGVVQSPRYKIIEKKQPVAFWCNPISGHNTLYWYLQNLGQGPELLIRYENEEAVDDSQLPKDRFSAERLKGVDSTLKIQPAELGDSAVYLCASSLGGGRQETQYFGPGTRLLVL.

The chain is built from TRBV6-1 and TRBJ1-3, with 7 bases lining up with TRBD1. CDR1 is MNHNS and CDR2 is SASEGT in the germline V gene. This CDR3 has 14 amino acids. J gave up 2 bases and V 7 bases, and 5 bases lay outside the gene matches. CDR3 DNA sequence: TGTGCCAGCAAGCTCGACAGGGCTGGAAACACCATATATTTT. Translation gives CASKLDRAGNTIYF.